This TCR beta chain was identified in a study of blood T cell repertoires in COVID-19. Study-wide background: Sites in the United States, Italy and Spain provided acute and convalescent COVID-19 samples. Nucleic acid was either cDNA or gDNA, and it came from T cells, B-cell-depleted T cells, or PBMCs.

Trimming left V 0 bases short and J 3 bases short, with 9 bases between. Per germline, CDR1 LGHDT and CDR2 YNNKEL (reference sequence). CDR3 length: 15 residues. In the original processing: Quantification of nucleated cells was approximated via reference gene primer amplification. TCRdb's table, derived via immunoSEQ multiplex PCR, lists solely in-frame clones and lacks some. V and J calls and clone size are given by that table; D and trimming were obtained from the DNA. The data hold 320,000 or so clones, with over 70% observed a single time. The source is a man in his thirties or forties who had recovered from COVID-19. This chain uses TRBV3-1 (or the pseudogene TRBV3-2) with TRBJ2-4; no definite D call. Sequencing was carried out using PBMCs or T cells enriched from blood (not recorded which). In nucleotides, the CDR3 is TGTGCCAGCAGCCAAGATCTGCTAGTCAAAAACATTCAGTACTTC. It yields the protein CASSQDLLVKNIQYF.